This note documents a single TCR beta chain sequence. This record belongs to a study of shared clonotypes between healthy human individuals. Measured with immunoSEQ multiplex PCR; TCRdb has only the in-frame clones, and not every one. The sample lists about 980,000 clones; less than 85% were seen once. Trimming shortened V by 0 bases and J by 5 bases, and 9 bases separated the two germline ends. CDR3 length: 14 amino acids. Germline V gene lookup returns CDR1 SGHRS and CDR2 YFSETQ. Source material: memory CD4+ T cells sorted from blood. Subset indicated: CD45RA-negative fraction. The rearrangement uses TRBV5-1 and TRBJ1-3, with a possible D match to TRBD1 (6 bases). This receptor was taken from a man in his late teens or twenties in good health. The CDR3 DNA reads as TGCGCCAGCAGCTTGGGACAGGTCCGAAACACCATATATTTT. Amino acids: CASSLGQVRNTIYF.